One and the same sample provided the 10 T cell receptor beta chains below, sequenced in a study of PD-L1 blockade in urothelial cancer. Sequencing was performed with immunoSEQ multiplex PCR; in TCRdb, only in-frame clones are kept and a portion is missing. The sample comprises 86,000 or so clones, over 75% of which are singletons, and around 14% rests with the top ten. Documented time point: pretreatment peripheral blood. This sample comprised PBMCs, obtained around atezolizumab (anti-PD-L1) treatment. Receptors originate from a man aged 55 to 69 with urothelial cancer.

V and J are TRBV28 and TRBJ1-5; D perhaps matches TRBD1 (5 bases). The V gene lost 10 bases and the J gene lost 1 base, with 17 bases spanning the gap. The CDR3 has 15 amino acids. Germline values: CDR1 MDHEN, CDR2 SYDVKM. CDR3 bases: TGTGCCACCCTGGCAGGGCGCAGAAGCAATCAGCCCCAGCATTTT. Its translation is CATLAGRRSNQPQHF.

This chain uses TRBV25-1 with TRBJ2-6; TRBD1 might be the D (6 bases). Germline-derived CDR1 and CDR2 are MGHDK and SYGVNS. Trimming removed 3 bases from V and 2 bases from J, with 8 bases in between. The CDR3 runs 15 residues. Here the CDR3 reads CASSEDSPGANVLTF. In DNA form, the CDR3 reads TGTGCCAGCAGTGAGGACAGCCCTGGGGCCAACGTCCTGACTTTC.

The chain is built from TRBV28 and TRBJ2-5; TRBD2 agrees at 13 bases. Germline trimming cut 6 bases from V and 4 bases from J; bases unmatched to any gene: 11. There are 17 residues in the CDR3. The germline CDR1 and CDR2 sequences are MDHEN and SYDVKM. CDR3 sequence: CASRSGLAGDGRETQYF. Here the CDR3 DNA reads TGTGCCAGCAGAAGCGGACTAGCGGGAGACGGAAGAGAGACCCAGTACTTC.

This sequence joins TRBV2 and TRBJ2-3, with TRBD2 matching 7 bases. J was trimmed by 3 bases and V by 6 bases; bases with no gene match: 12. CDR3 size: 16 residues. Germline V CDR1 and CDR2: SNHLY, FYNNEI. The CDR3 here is CASRASAGVGTDTQYF. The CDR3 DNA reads TGTGCCAGCAGGGCCTCGGCGGGAGTAGGGACAGATACGCAGTATTTT. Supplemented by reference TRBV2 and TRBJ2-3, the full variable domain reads EPEVTQTPSHQVTQMGQEVILRCVPISNHLYFYWYRQILGQKVEFLVSFYNNEISEKSEIFDDQFSVERPDGSNFTLKIRSTKLEDSAMYFCASRASAGVGTDTQYFGPGTRLTVL.

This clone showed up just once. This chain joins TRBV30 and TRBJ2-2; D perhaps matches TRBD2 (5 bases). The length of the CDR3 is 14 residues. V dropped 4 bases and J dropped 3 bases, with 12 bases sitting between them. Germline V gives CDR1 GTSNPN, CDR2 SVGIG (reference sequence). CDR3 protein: CAWTGLADTGELFF. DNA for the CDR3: TGTGCCTGGACGGGCCTAGCCGACACCGGGGAGCTGTTTTTT.

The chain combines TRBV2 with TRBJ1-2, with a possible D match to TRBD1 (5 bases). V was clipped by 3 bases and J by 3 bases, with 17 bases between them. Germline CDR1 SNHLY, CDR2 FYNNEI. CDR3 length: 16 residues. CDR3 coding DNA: TGTGCCAGCAGTGATCCTCGGGCTGGGGCGGACTATGGCTACACCTTC. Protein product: CASSDPRAGADYGYTF.

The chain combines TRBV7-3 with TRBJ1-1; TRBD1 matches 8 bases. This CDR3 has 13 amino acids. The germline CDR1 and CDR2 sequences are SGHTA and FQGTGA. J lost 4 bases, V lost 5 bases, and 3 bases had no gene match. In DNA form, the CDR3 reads TGTGCCAGCAGCGCACAGGGGGGCACTGAAGCTTTCTTT. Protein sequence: CASSAQGGTEAFF.

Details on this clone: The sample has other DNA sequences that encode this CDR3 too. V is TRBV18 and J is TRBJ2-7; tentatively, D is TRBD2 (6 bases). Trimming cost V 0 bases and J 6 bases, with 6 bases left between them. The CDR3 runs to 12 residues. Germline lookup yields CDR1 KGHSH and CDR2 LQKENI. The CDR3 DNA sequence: TGTGCCAGCTCACCACCTAGCGGCGAGCAGTACTTC. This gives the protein CASSPPSGEQYF.

The CDR3 DNA reads as TGCGCCAGCAGCTTCTGGGGCGCCTCAACCACAGATACGCAGTATTTT. Encoded protein: CASSFWGASTTDTQYF. The V and J genes are TRBV5-1 and TRBJ2-3; the D gene is possibly TRBD1 (5 bases). The germline V gene has CDR1 SGHRS and CDR2 YFSETQ. Trimming cost V 2 bases and J 2 bases, with 15 bases left between them. CDR3 length: 16 residues.

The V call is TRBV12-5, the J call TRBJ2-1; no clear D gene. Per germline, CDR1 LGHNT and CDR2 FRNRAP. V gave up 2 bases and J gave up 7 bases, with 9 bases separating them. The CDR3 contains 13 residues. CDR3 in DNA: TGTGCTAGTGGTTTGCCCTCTAGAAATGAGCAGTTCTTC. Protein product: CASGLPSRNEQFF.